The source of this T cell receptor beta chain is a study of beta chain features in type 1 diabetes. Study results and caveats: Shorter templates might be favored by PCR, equally in patients and controls. All four CD4+ subsets from Type 1 diabetes patients carried moderately but significantly shorter TCRB CDR3s.

The germline gives CDR1 GTSNPN, CDR2 SVGIG (reference sequence). The CDR3 is 15 amino acids. V gave up 4 bases and J gave up 4 bases; unmatched junction bases: 10. This clone was seen a handful of times. Its antigen is unidentified. Investigators reverse transcribed all isolated RNA, so they sequenced expressed TCRB transcripts. Method: immunoSEQ multiplex PCR; TCRdb's copy keeps in-frame clones and lacks some. The profile shows roughly 280,000 clones, around 22% of them singletons. Sequenced: naive CD4+ T cells from blood. The source of this sequence is a young woman with type 1 diabetes. V gene TRBV30 combines with J gene TRBJ2-1; 7 positions agree with TRBD2. The CDR3: CAWTLHSGSYNEQFF. CDR3 sequence (DNA): TGTGCCTGGACCCTACATAGCGGGTCTTACAATGAGCAGTTCTTC.